The rows below give T cell receptor beta chains drawn from one sample of a study of T cell responses to AZD1222 COVID-19 vaccine. The assay was immunoSEQ multiplex PCR, and TCRdb's table has in-frame clones only and misses some. The table includes 95,000 to 100,000 clones, over 75% detected once. This sample comprised peripheral blood, obtained on day 0 of AZD1222 vaccination. The source of these receptors is an adult in good health. Each CDR3 is given with its conserved first and last residue. A D gene is named only where the DNA matches it firmly. Size tells how often a clone was seen (once, few, many) or the class of an expanded clone, and some rows leave it out.

size: NA
J: TRBJ1-5
V: TRBV10-3
D: NA
CDR3: CAISGDLWGKSNQPQHF
DNA: TGTGCCATCAGTGGTGACCTTTGGGGTAAAAGCAATCAGCCCCAGCATTTT

size: NA
J: TRBJ1-3
V: TRBV11-2
D: NA
CDR3: CASSLQAQGNTIYF
DNA: TGTGCCAGCAGCTTACAAGCCCAGGGGAACACCATATATTTT

size: few
J: TRBJ2-2
V: TRBV19
D: TRBD2
CDR3: CASTLAGGPNGELFF
DNA: TGTGCCAGTACCCTAGCGGGGGGGCCGAACGGGGAGCTGTTTTTT

size: NA
J: TRBJ1-5
V: TRBV5-6
D: NA
CDR3: CASSLGGDSNQPQHF
DNA: TGTGCCAGCAGCTTGGGAGGAGATAGCAATCAGCCCCAGCATTTT

size: few
J: TRBJ1-1
V: TRBV6-5
D: TRBD1
CDR3: CASSFLGQGAEAFF
DNA: TGTGCCAGCAGTTTCCTCGGGCAGGGGGCTGAAGCTTTCTTT

size: NA
J: TRBJ1-1
V: TRBV6-6
D: TRBD1
CDR3: CASSLGGADTEAFF
DNA: TGTGCCAGCAGTTTAGGGGGCGCGGACACTGAAGCTTTCTTT

size: NA
J: TRBJ2-2
V: TRBV5-6
D: NA
CDR3: CASSFLQEAGELFF
DNA: TGTGCCAGCAGCTTCCTCCAAGAGGCCGGGGAGCTGTTTTTT

size: NA
J: TRBJ1-4
V: TRBV29-1
D: TRBD1
CDR3: CSVRWTGGNEKLFF
DNA: TGCAGCGTTAGGTGGACAGGGGGTAATGAAAAACTGTTTTTT

size: NA
J: TRBJ1-4
V: TRBV24-1
D: NA
CDR3: CATSQGGVGDEKLFF
DNA: TGTGCCACCAGCCAGGGTGGGGTAGGAGATGAAAAACTGTTTTTT

size: NA
J: TRBJ1-2
V: TRBV12-3/TRBV12-4
D: NA
CDR3: CASRGTDSYGYTF
DNA: TGTGCCAGCAGGGGGACGGATTCCTATGGCTACACCTTC

size: NA
J: TRBJ2-6
V: TRBV5-1
D: NA
CDR3: CASSTSTGANVLTF
DNA: TGCGCCAGCAGCACCTCAACCGGGGCCAACGTCCTGACTTTC

size: NA
J: TRBJ2-3
V: TRBV18
D: NA
CDR3: CASSPTKRVRDTQYF
DNA: TGTGCCAGCTCACCAACAAAACGAGTCCGGGATACGCAGTATTTT

size: NA
J: TRBJ1-4
V: TRBV28
D: TRBD1
CDR3: CASRRTGDATNEKLFF
DNA: TGTGCCAGCAGGCGAACAGGGGATGCAACTAATGAAAAACTGTTTTTT

size: few
J: TRBJ2-2
V: TRBV7-2
D: NA
CDR3: CASTPSPGDTGELFF
DNA: TGTGCCAGCACCCCTTCGCCGGGGGACACCGGGGAGCTGTTTTTT

size: once
J: TRBJ1-2
V: TRBV4-1
D: NA
CDR3: CASSQDRTGTVHGYTF
DNA: TGCGCCAGCAGCCAAGATCGGACTGGGACGGTTCATGGCTACACCTTC

size: NA
J: TRBJ1-6
V: TRBV27
D: NA
CDR3: CASSDAGLFNSPLHF
DNA: TGTGCCAGCAGTGATGCCGGGTTGTTTAATTCACCCCTCCACTTT

size: NA
J: TRBJ1-1
V: TRBV4-2
D: NA
CDR3: CASSQDPNSLQGGAFF
DNA: TGTGCCAGCAGCCAAGACCCAAACTCCTTACAGGGTGGAGCTTTCTTT

size: NA
J: TRBJ1-2
V: TRBV3-1/TRBV3-2
D: NA
CDR3: CASSLRGASGGYTF
DNA: TGTGCCAGCAGCCTCCGAGGAGCCTCGGGAGGCTACACCTTC

size: NA
J: TRBJ1-4
V: TRBV19
D: NA
CDR3: CASSSGVTNEKLFF
DNA: TGTGCCAGTAGTTCTGGGGTTACTAATGAAAAACTGTTTTTT

size: few
J: TRBJ2-7
V: TRBV11-2
D: NA
CDR3: CASEKVGADEQYF
DNA: TGTGCCAGCGAGAAAGTGGGGGCGGACGAGCAGTACTTC

size: few
J: TRBJ2-2
V: TRBV1
D: NA
CDR3: CTSRPRGSGNTGELFF
DNA: TGCACCAGCAGACCTCGAGGGAGCGGGAACACCGGGGAGCTGTTTTTT

size: NA
J: TRBJ1-2
V: TRBV28
D: NA
CDR3: CASSPTPGRGEYGYTF
DNA: TGTGCCAGCAGTCCTACTCCGGGCAGGGGAGAATATGGCTACACCTTC

size: NA
J: TRBJ1-4
V: TRBV10-3
D: NA
CDR3: CAISEVGAGESATNEKLFF
DNA: TGTGCCATCAGTGAGGTGGGGGCCGGAGAGTCGGCAACTAATGAAAAACTGTTTTTT

size: once
J: TRBJ1-3
V: TRBV15
D: NA
CDR3: CATSRAGRGNTIYF
DNA: TGTGCCACCAGCAGAGCGGGTCGTGGAAACACCATATATTTT

size: NA
J: TRBJ2-1
V: TRBV7-9
D: NA
CDR3: CASSLVSWVNEQFF
DNA: TGTGCCAGCAGCTTAGTTAGTTGGGTAAATGAGCAGTTCTTC

size: once
J: TRBJ1-5
V: TRBV19
D: TRBD1
CDR3: CASMGGQEFYRNQPQHF
DNA: TGTGCCAGTATGGGGGGACAGGAATTTTATCGCAATCAGCCCCAGCATTTT

size: NA
J: TRBJ1-1
V: TRBV3-1/TRBV3-2
D: NA
CDR3: CASSPDPNTEAFF
DNA: TGTGCCAGCAGCCCTGACCCGAACACTGAAGCTTTCTTT

size: NA
J: TRBJ1-1
V: TRBV27
D: TRBD1
CDR3: CASSSGTGGTEAFF
DNA: TGTGCCAGCAGCTCGGGGACAGGGGGCACTGAAGCTTTCTTT

size: NA
J: TRBJ1-1
V: TRBV5-5
D: NA
CDR3: CASSLDLLSLKVGTEAFF
DNA: TGTGCCAGCAGCCTAGACCTTCTTAGTCTCAAGGTAGGCACTGAAGCTTTCTTT

size: NA
J: TRBJ1-3
V: TRBV24-1
D: NA
CDR3: CATTDSSGNTIYF
DNA: TGTGCCACCACCGACAGCTCTGGAAACACCATATATTTT

size: once
J: TRBJ1-1
V: TRBV5-5
D: NA
CDR3: CASSLFTGGENTEAFF
DNA: TGTGCCAGCAGCTTGTTCACGGGAGGGGAGAACACTGAAGCTTTCTTT

size: NA
J: TRBJ1-2
V: TRBV10-3
D: TRBD1
CDR3: CAIKRDRFGYTF
DNA: TGTGCCATCAAGCGGGACAGGTTTGGCTACACCTTC